This T cell receptor beta chain was recovered during a study of CD8+ T cells in alopecia areata. Stated treatment: oral pan-JAK inhibitor, 5-10 mg twice daily. CDR1 and CDR2 (germline): SGHDT, YYEEEE. Trimming pared 2 bases from V and 7 bases from J, leaving 9 bases between. The CDR3 totals 12 residues. Comments on this clone: Its specificity is not known.

Study observations and caveats: Throughout tofacitinib, many expanded lesional clones continued to persist in scalp and blood.

Once RNA had been extracted, it was reverse transcribed into cDNA to act as the sequencing template. Produced via immunoSEQ multiplex PCR; TCRdb's table is partial and in-frame only. Among 150,000 to 200,000 clones listed, 50% to 70% were seen once. Material: CD4+ T cells sorted from blood, obtained at week 49, from a patient treated with tofacitinib. The receptor was derived from a human donor with alopecia areata. This chain uses TRBV5-6 with TRBJ1-1, with a tentative D call TRBD1 (5 bases). The CDR3 reads CASSFRDGEAFF. CDR3 DNA sequence: TGTGCCAGCAGCTTCAGGGATGGTGAAGCTTTCTTT.